This is a list of T cell receptor beta chains from one sample in a study of cytotoxic CD8 clonotypes in ibrutinib-treated CLL. The method was immunoSEQ multiplex PCR; TCRdb's version includes in-frame clones alone and lacks a portion of them. The table shows about 14,000 clones, with 70% occurring only once. The starting material was PBMCs, obtained before ibrutinib treatment. Receptor source: a human donor with chronic lymphocytic leukemia. Both conserved end residues are part of each CDR3. Each record gives: clone size, V gene, D gene, J gene, CDR3 protein, CDR3 DNA. D genes are given only for firm matches. Not all rows give a size; the values are once, few, many and, for expanded clones, a class.

>NA|TRBV6-1|NA|TRBJ1-2
CASRDRDEAGYTF
TGTGCCAGCAGGGACCGGGACGAGGCTGGCTACACCTTC
>NA|TRBV6-5|TRBD2|TRBJ2-1
CASSLAATSYNEQFF
TGTGCCAGCAGCCTAGCGGCCACCTCCTACAATGAGCAGTTCTTC
>NA|TRBV4-3|TRBD2|TRBJ2-3
CASSQGLAGADTQYF
TGCGCCAGCAGCCAAGGACTAGCGGGAGCTGATACGCAGTATTTT
>NA|TRBV7-2|NA|TRBJ1-1
CASRPTPRGAFF
TGTGCCAGCAGGCCGACCCCCCGGGGGGCTTTCTTT
>few|TRBV6-5|NA|TRBJ2-1
CASSYTGRASYNEQFF
TGTGCCAGCAGTTACACGGGGCGAGCCTCCTACAATGAGCAGTTCTTC
>NA|TRBV5-1|NA|TRBJ2-1
CASSPKGEAGDHNEQFF
TGCGCCAGCAGCCCGAAGGGGGAGGCGGGAGATCACAATGAGCAGTTCTTC
>few|TRBV2|NA|TRBJ1-1
CASGQGGRWAFF
TGTGCCAGCGGTCAGGGCGGGAGGTGGGCTTTCTTT
>NA|TRBV5-8|TRBD1|TRBJ2-7
CASSLAGTGLYEQYF
TGTGCCAGCAGCTTGGCAGGGACAGGCCTCTACGAGCAGTACTTC
>NA|TRBV6-5|NA|TRBJ2-5
CASSYSQWQETQYF
TGTGCCAGCAGTTACAGCCAATGGCAAGAGACCCAGTACTTC
>NA|TRBV25-1|NA|TRBJ2-1
CASSDPQGLGWEQFF
TGTGCCAGCAGTGACCCCCAGGGGCTTGGGTGGGAGCAGTTCTTC
>NA|TRBV7-3|TRBD2|TRBJ2-3
CASSTRLAGVGADTQYF
TGTGCCAGCAGCACCCGACTAGCGGGAGTCGGTGCAGATACGCAGTATTTT
>NA|TRBV19|NA|TRBJ2-7
CATSTPGGRGGYEQYF
TGTGCCACCTCCACCCCCGGGGGGCGAGGGGGCTACGAGCAGTACTTC
>NA|TRBV7-9|NA|TRBJ2-1
CASSLVRVHEQFF
TGTGCCAGCAGCTTAGTTCGGGTGCATGAGCAGTTCTTC
>few|TRBV19|NA|TRBJ1-2
CASSRGAYGYTF
TGTGCCAGTAGTAGAGGGGCCTATGGCTACACCTTC
>once|TRBV6-5|NA|TRBJ2-7
CASSYSGRRSYEQYF
TGTGCCAGCAGTTACTCGGGCCGGAGGTCCTACGAGCAGTACTTC
>NA|TRBV10-3|TRBD1|TRBJ2-3
CASSSTGPQYF
TGTGCCAGCAGTTCGACAGGGCCGCAGTATTTT
>NA|TRBV19|NA|TRBJ2-7
CASEGDSYEQYF
TGTGCCAGTGAAGGAGACAGCTACGAGCAGTACTTC
>NA|TRBV7-2|TRBD1|TRBJ1-5
CASSPTGGENQPQHF
TGTGCCAGCAGCCCAACAGGGGGCGAGAATCAGCCCCAGCATTTT
>NA|TRBV2|NA|TRBJ2-1
CASSTDTSQFF
TGTGCCAGCAGCACAGACACATCCCAGTTCTTC
>NA|TRBV5-1|TRBD2|TRBJ2-3
CASRGAGVGTDTQYF
TGCGCCAGCAGAGGGGCGGGGGTTGGCACAGATACGCAGTATTTT
>once|TRBV7-9|TRBD2|TRBJ2-4
CASSLLGERGLAKNIQYF
TGTGCCAGCAGCCTACTTGGCGAGCGGGGGCTAGCCAAAAACATTCAGTACTTC
>NA|TRBV7-9|NA|TRBJ1-2
CASRGGTGGYTF
TGTGCCAGCAGGGGAGGCACCGGAGGCTACACCTTC
>NA|TRBV10-3|NA|TRBJ2-5
CAISDDRGETQYF
TGTGCCATCAGTGACGACCGTGGAGAGACCCAGTACTTC
>NA|TRBV10-1|TRBD2|TRBJ2-2
CASSSPSGRAWGTGELFF
TGCGCCAGCAGCTCCCCTAGCGGGAGGGCCTGGGGCACCGGGGAGCTGTTTTTT
>NA|TRBV7-2|TRBD1|TRBJ1-2
CASTGQEGNYGYTF
TGTGCCAGCACCGGACAGGAGGGCAATTATGGCTACACCTTC
>NA|TRBV11-2|NA|TRBJ2-3
CASSLDGGLTDTQYF
TGTGCCAGCAGCTTAGATGGGGGGCTCACAGATACGCAGTATTTT
>NA|TRBV6-5|TRBD1|TRBJ2-1
CASSYGVGGGEQFF
TGTGCCAGCAGTTACGGGGTAGGGGGCGGTGAGCAGTTCTTC
>few|TRBV28|NA|TRBJ2-7
CASSPWYF
TGTGCCAGCAGCCCGTGGTACTTC
>NA|TRBV11-2|NA|TRBJ1-1
CATLGGHTEAFF
TGTGCCACCCTTGGGGGCCACACTGAAGCTTTCTTT
>NA|TRBV7-2|TRBD1|TRBJ2-3
CASSLLGQLTDTQYF
TGTGCCAGCAGCTTACTGGGACAGCTTACAGATACGCAGTATTTT
>NA|TRBV2|NA|TRBJ2-3
CASSEAGFTDTQYF
TGTGCCAGCAGTGAAGCGGGCTTCACAGATACGCAGTATTTT
>once|TRBV18|NA|TRBJ2-7
CASSEGQGGSYEQYF
TGTGCCAGCTCAGAAGGCCAGGGGGGGTCCTACGAGCAGTACTTC
>NA|TRBV25-1|NA|TRBJ2-2
CASGGGRPGELFF
TGTGCCAGCGGCGGCGGGCGCCCCGGGGAGCTGTTTTTT
>NA|TRBV6-5|NA|TRBJ2-3
CASTSRGTDTQYF
TGTGCCAGCACGTCGAGGGGCACAGATACGCAGTATTTT
>NA|TRBV5-4|TRBD1|TRBJ1-2
CASSPDRVGGYTF
TGTGCCAGCAGCCCCGACAGGGTGGGCGGCTACACCTTC
>NA|TRBV28|NA|TRBJ2-3
CASSLAADTQYF
TGTGCCAGCAGTTTGGCCGCAGATACGCAGTATTTT
>NA|TRBV6-5|TRBD2|TRBJ2-1
CASSYDGLAGGSEQFF
TGTGCCAGCAGTTACGACGGACTAGCGGGAGGATCTGAGCAGTTCTTC
>NA|TRBV5-1|NA|TRBJ2-3
CASSLEGSTDTQYF
TGCGCCAGCAGCTTGGAAGGAAGCACAGATACGCAGTATTTT
>NA|TRBV19|NA|TRBJ1-6
CASSGGGWNSPLHF
TGTGCCAGTAGTGGGGGGGGCTGGAATTCACCCCTCCACTTT
>NA|TRBV5-1|NA|TRBJ2-1
CASSFVGLHSYNEQFF
TGCGCCAGCAGCTTTGTCGGACTGCACTCCTACAATGAGCAGTTCTTC
>few|TRBV18|NA|TRBJ2-6
CATKAISGANVLTF
TGTGCCACTAAAGCGATCTCTGGGGCCAACGTCCTGACTTTC
>NA|TRBV29-1|NA|TRBJ1-1
CSVEGGEAEAFF
TGCAGCGTTGAAGGGGGGGAGGCTGAAGCTTTCTTT
>once|TRBV18|TRBD2|TRBJ2-5
CASSQTSGPMAQYF
TGTGCCAGCTCGCAGACTAGCGGGCCCATGGCCCAGTACTTC
>NA|TRBV5-6|NA|TRBJ2-1
CASSLAAAPSSYNEQFF
TGTGCCAGCAGCTTGGCGGCAGCACCCAGCTCCTACAATGAGCAGTTCTTC
>few|TRBV7-9|NA|TRBJ1-2
CASSFPTESYGYTF
TGTGCCAGCAGCTTCCCGACCGAAAGCTATGGCTACACCTTC
>NA|TRBV28|TRBD2|TRBJ2-3
CASSWASGSGTDTQYF
TGTGCCAGCAGTTGGGCTAGCGGGAGCGGCACAGATACGCAGTATTTT
>few|TRBV18|TRBD1|TRBJ1-5
CASSPDRVGQPQHF
TGTGCCAGCTCACCCGACAGGGTTGGACAGCCCCAGCATTTT
>NA|TRBV2|TRBD1|TRBJ2-7
CASSAGTATYEQYF
TGTGCCAGCAGTGCTGGGACAGCTACCTACGAGCAGTACTTC
>NA|TRBV9|NA|TRBJ2-7
CANAPGKGDSYEQYF
TGTGCCAACGCACCCGGAAAGGGGGACTCCTACGAGCAGTACTTC
>NA|TRBV27|NA|TRBJ2-1
CASSLYPPPSVGYNEQFF
TGTGCCAGCAGTTTATACCCCCCACCTAGTGTGGGTTACAATGAGCAGTTCTTC
>NA|TRBV7-9|NA|TRBJ1-1
CASSPTNTEAFF
TGTGCCAGCAGCCCCACAAACACTGAAGCTTTCTTT
>NA|TRBV5-4|NA|TRBJ2-1
CASSLDGNEQFF
TGTGCCAGCAGCCTGGACGGGAATGAGCAGTTCTTC
>NA|TRBV6-5|TRBD1|TRBJ2-7
CASSYEDRDEQYF
TGTGCCAGCAGTTACGAGGACAGGGACGAGCAGTACTTC
>NA|TRBV7-2|NA|TRBJ2-2
CASSLVSGPATGELFF
TGTGCCAGCAGCTTAGTTTCGGGCCCAGCCACCGGGGAGCTGTTTTTT
>NA|TRBV10-3|NA|TRBJ1-2
CAISDVSAGYGYTF
TGTGCCATCAGTGATGTATCGGCGGGCTATGGCTACACCTTC
>NA|TRBV7-9|NA|TRBJ1-2
CASSLDPDYGYTF
TGTGCCAGCAGCTTAGATCCAGACTATGGCTACACCTTC
>NA|TRBV6-1|TRBD2|TRBJ2-1
CASRETSGGARNEQFF
TGTGCCAGCAGAGAAACTAGCGGGGGGGCCAGGAATGAGCAGTTCTTC
>NA|TRBV27|NA|TRBJ1-1
CASSLAGVGTEAFF
TGTGCCAGCAGTTTGGCAGGGGTGGGCACTGAAGCTTTCTTT
>NA|TRBV5-1|NA|TRBJ1-1
CASSLSSGGNTEAFF
TGCGCCAGCAGCTTGAGCTCAGGAGGGAACACTGAAGCTTTCTTT
>NA|TRBV4-2|NA|TRBJ1-5
CASSQDRYSNQPQHF
TGTGCCAGCAGCCAAGACAGGTATAGCAATCAGCCCCAGCATTTT